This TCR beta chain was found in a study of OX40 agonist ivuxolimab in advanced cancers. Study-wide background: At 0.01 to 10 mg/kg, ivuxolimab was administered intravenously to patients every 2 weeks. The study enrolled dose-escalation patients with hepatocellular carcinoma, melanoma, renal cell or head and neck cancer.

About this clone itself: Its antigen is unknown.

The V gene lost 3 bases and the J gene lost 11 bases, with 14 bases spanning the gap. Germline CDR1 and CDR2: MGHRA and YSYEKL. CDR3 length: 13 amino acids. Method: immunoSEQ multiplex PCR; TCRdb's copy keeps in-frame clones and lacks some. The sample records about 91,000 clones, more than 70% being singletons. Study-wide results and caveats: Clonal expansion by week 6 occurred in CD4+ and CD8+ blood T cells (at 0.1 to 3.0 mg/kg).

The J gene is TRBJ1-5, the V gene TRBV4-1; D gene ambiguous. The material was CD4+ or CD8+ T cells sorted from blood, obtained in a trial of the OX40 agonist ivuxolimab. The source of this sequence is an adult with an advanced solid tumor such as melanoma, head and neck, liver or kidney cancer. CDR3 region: CASSQSPVSAQHF. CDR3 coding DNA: TGCGCCAGCAGCCAGTCACCGGTTTCGGCCCAGCATTTT.